The table lists the clone carrying this T cell receptor beta chain with a few counts. In germline, CDR1 is SGHVS, CDR2 FNYEAQ. The V end lost 5 bases, the J end lost 2 bases, and 19 bases lay between the germline ends. The CDR3 covers 17 residues. The record originates from a study of blood T cell repertoires in COVID-19. Study summary: The United States, Italy and Spain supplied acute and convalescent COVID-19 samples. Nucleic acid was either cDNA or gDNA, and it came from T cells, B-cell-depleted T cells, or PBMCs.

Authors' data handling: Cell counts per sample came from amplifying reference gene primers. Clones were sequenced by immunoSEQ multiplex PCR, and TCRdb holds only the in-frame ones, with some missing. The V and J calls and clone size were taken over from that table, and D and trimming were inferred from the DNA. The profile shows approximately 130,000 clones, around four fifths of them singletons. Sequenced input: peripheral blood. The sequence was collected from a man older than 75 with acute or convalescent COVID-19. The chain combines TRBV7-6 with TRBJ2-1; possibly TRBD1 for D (6 bases). CDR3 in amino acids: CASSLLHRELAYNEQFF. The CDR3 nucleotides read TGTGCCAGCAGCCTTCTCCACAGGGAGCTGGCCTACAATGAGCAGTTCTTC.